The 19 T cell receptor beta chains below come from one sample, sequenced in a study of blood T cell repertoires in COVID-19 (TCRdb year 2020). To prepare the library, the immunoSEQ multiplex PCR assay was applied. As stored in TCRdb, this immuneACCESS dataset retains in-frame rearrangements with V and J assigned. A fraction of the clones does not appear; measured against another copy, unresolved V genes explain less than half of the discrepancy, and the remainder lacks a known reason. This sample lists under 170,000 clones; about four fifths were detected once. Less than 2.5% of the sample is in the top ten clones. Material: peripheral blood. All receptors come from a man in his 70s with acute or convalescent COVID-19.

The V and J genes are TRBV6-1 and TRBJ2-7, with TRBD2 matching 7 bases. Germline loops: CDR1 MNHNS, CDR2 SASEGT. With 1 base clipped from V and 7 bases from J, the junction kept 7 bases outside the gene matches. The CDR3 is 14 amino acids. The CDR3 nucleotides are TGTGCCAGCAGTGAAGTTCCTAGCGGAGGGGAGCAGTACTTC. Its protein is CASSEVPSGGEQYF.

The chain uses TRBV7-8 and TRBJ2-7; 10 bases align to TRBD1. With V trimmed by 5 bases and J by 4 bases, 5 bases remained unmatched. Germline CDR1 and CDR2: SGHVS and FQNEAQ. There are 14 residues in the CDR3. The CDR3 region is CASSPSGQGYEQYF. CDR3 coding DNA: TGTGCCAGCAGCCCATCGGGACAGGGGTACGAGCAGTACTTC.

This clone has just one count. This chain uses TRBV6-1 with TRBJ2-7; weak D call: TRBD2 (5 bases). This CDR3 region has 15 residues. Trimming removed 1 base at V and 4 bases at J, with 14 bases between. Germline V gene lookup returns CDR1 MNHNS and CDR2 SASEGT. As DNA, the CDR3 is TGTGCCAGCAGTGAAGGGTTGGGAGCATATTACGAGCAGTACTTC. This sequence encodes CASSEGLGAYYEQYF.

The J gene is TRBJ1-4, the V gene TRBV5-1, with D hard to call. The CDR3 totals 15 residues. V lost 4 bases and J lost 7, with 17 bases in between. In germline, CDR1 is SGHRS, CDR2 YFSETQ. DNA of the CDR3: TGCGCCAGCAGCCAGTCCGGAGGGTCGGGTGAAAAACTGTTTTTT. Amino acids: CASSQSGGSGEKLFF.

V and J are TRBV11-2 and TRBJ1-4, with 7 bases identical to TRBD1. The CDR3 spans 16 residues. Unmatched junction bases numbered 5, after V lost 4 bases and J lost 0 bases. Germline V CDR1 and CDR2: SGHAT, FQNNGV. CDR3 nucleotide sequence: TGTGCCAGCAGCTCTAGACAGGGATCAACTAATGAAAAACTGTTTTTT. Protein product: CASSSRQGSTNEKLFF.

V gene TRBV9 combines with J gene TRBJ1-1; possibly TRBD1 for D (6 bases). Trimming stripped 1 base from V and 2 bases from J, with 12 bases between. Per germline, CDR1 SGDLS and CDR2 YYNGEE. This CDR3 spans 15 amino acids. CDR3 coding DNA: TGTGCCAGCAGCGTATCCCAGGGGCAAAACACTGAAGCTTTCTTT. Residues: CASSVSQGQNTEAFF.

The gene calls are TRBV5-4 and TRBJ2-7, with unresolved D. CDR1 and CDR2 from the germline V gene are SGHNT and YYREEE (reference sequence). The CDR3 contains 15 residues. V dropped 4 bases and J dropped 3 bases, with 17 bases sitting between them. The CDR3 DNA is TGTGCCAGCAGCCCTGGGCTGGGTCTGGACTACGAGCAGTACTTC. This translates into CASSPGLGLDYEQYF.

The rearrangement joins TRBV6-5 to TRBJ2-7, with 13 bases aligning to TRBD2. Trimming took 5 bases from V and 3 from J; bases not matched to a gene: 4. The CDR3 contains 15 residues. Germline CDR1 is MNHEY and CDR2 is SVGAGI. CDR3 loop: CASSILAGGFYEQYF. The CDR3 nucleotides read TGTGCCAGCAGTATACTAGCGGGAGGGTTCTACGAGCAGTACTTC.

This chain uses TRBV25-1 with TRBJ2-1; TRBD2 might be the D (6 bases). This CDR3 has 15 residues. The germline V gene encodes CDR1 MGHDK and CDR2 SYGVNS. V shed 1 base and J shed 7 bases, with 14 bases lying between them. Here the CDR3 DNA reads TGTGCCAGCAGTGAATTTTTAGGAGGGATTAATGAGCAGTTCTTC. Translation gives CASSEFLGGINEQFF.

The chain carries TRBV19 and TRBJ2-7; perhaps TRBD1 as D (5 bases). The germline CDR1 and CDR2 sequences are LNHDA and SQIVND (reference sequence). V was shortened by 9 bases and J by 0 bases, with 15 bases between the two germline ends. CDR3 length equals 14 residues. CDR3: CASRRQPSSYEQYF. CDR3 sequence (DNA): TGTGCCAGCAGAAGACAGCCTAGCTCCTACGAGCAGTACTTC.

The rearrangement joins TRBV28 to TRBJ2-1; 8 nucleotides agree with TRBD2. CDR3 size: 17 residues. CDR1 MDHEN and CDR2 SYDVKM come from the germline V gene. With 5 bases clipped from V and 9 bases from J, the junction kept 18 bases outside the gene matches. The CDR3 DNA is TGTGCCAGCAGTGTACCCCCCCTCAGCGGGAGTAATCGTGAGCAGTTCTTC. It codes for CASSVPPLSGSNREQFF.

V gene TRBV5-4 combines with J gene TRBJ2-7, with TRBD1 identical over 9 bases. The germline CDR1 and CDR2 sequences are SGHNT and YYREEE (reference sequence). J was trimmed by 5 bases and V by 0 bases; bases with no gene match: 9. This CDR3 is built from 16 residues. This CDR3 is CASSLGDRVIFDEQYF. DNA of the CDR3: TGTGCCAGCAGCTTGGGGGACAGGGTAATATTCGACGAGCAGTACTTC.

This chain joins TRBV28 and TRBJ1-1; tentatively, D is TRBD1 (5 bases). V lost 6 bases and J lost 5, with 13 bases in between. The CDR3 loop spans 13 amino acids. Germline CDR1 reads MDHEN; CDR2 reads SYDVKM. The CDR3 reads CASSMGPSTEAFF. The CDR3 DNA reads as TGTGCCAGCAGCATGGGGCCTAGTACTGAAGCTTTCTTT.

The chain uses TRBV6-5 and TRBJ2-7; D remains ambiguous. Per the germline V gene, CDR1 is MNHEY and CDR2 is SVGAGI. This CDR3 is built from 14 residues. The ends were cut back, 6 bases at V and 6 bases at J, with 18 bases in the middle. CDR3 in amino acids: CASRVEVGSSEQYF. The DNA for the CDR3 is TGTGCCAGCAGAGTCGAAGTCGGGTCGAGCGAGCAGTACTTC.

The chain couples TRBV7-2 to TRBJ2-3; D is unclear. Per the germline V gene, CDR1 is SGHTA and CDR2 is FQGNSA. The CDR3 covers 16 residues. V was clipped by 1 base and J by 6 bases, with 17 bases between them. The CDR3 protein is CASSLVVTDSPDTQYF. CDR3 nucleotides: TGTGCCAGCAGCTTAGTTGTAACAGATTCCCCGGATACGCAGTATTTT.

This clone was seen just once. This chain joins TRBV2 and TRBJ2-2, with D perhaps TRBD1 (5 bases). CDR1 and CDR2 (germline): SNHLY, FYNNEI. This CDR3 contains 16 residues. V lost 6 bases, J lost 1 base, and 15 bases lay in between. The CDR3 region is CASSVDSLRNTGELFF. The CDR3 bases are TGTGCCAGCAGCGTCGACAGCCTTAGGAACACCGGGGAGCTGTTTTTT.

The V call is TRBV11-1, the J call TRBJ1-1; 7 bases agree with TRBD1. CDR3 size: 14 residues. The V gene's germline CDR1 is SGHAT and CDR2 FQDESV (reference sequence). V trimming: 5 bases; J trimming: 4 bases; junction bases outside the gene matches: 7. CDR3 sequence (DNA): TGTGCCAGCAGCCCGCGGACAGGCCTCACTGAAGCTTTCTTT. It specifies CASSPRTGLTEAFF. Based on the CDR3 plus reference TRBV11-1 and TRBJ1-1, the full variable domain is EAEVAQSPRYKITEKSQAVAFWCDPISGHATLYWYRQILGQGPELLVQFQDESVVDDSQLPKDRFSAERLKGVDSTLKIQPAELGDSAMYLCASSPRTGLTEAFFGQGTRLTVV.

The V call is TRBV7-9, the J call TRBJ2-4, with D uncertain. V lost 1 base and J lost 0, with 7 bases in between. Germline-derived CDR1 and CDR2 are SEHNR and FQNEAQ (reference sequence). The CDR3 covers 15 residues. The CDR3 DNA reads TGTGCCAGCAGCTTAGTCGGCGGAGCCAAAAACATTCAGTACTTC. Its protein is CASSLVGGAKNIQYF.

This chain joins TRBV30 and TRBJ2-1, with a tentative D call TRBD2 (5 bases). Between the trimmed V and J ends, which lost 1 base and 0 bases, there was a span of 10 bases. Germline values: CDR1 GTSNPN, CDR2 SVGIG (reference sequence). This CDR3 region has 15 residues. The DNA for the CDR3 is TGTGCCTGGAGTGCGCGGGTAAGCTCCTACAATGAGCAGTTCTTC. This sequence encodes CAWSARVSSYNEQFF.